This entry concerns a single TCR beta chain. This clone has just one count. The antigen it recognizes is unknown. No qualities accompany the bases; no much larger clone lies one base away. TCR libraries were generated with the immunoSEQ multiplex PCR assay, using TCR-beta and/or TCR-alpha/delta assays for each sample. The amplified TCR libraries were sequenced on the Illumina high-throughput platform. From the authors' description of their analysis: Clustering and dimensionality reduction relied on pairwise TCRdist distances among GMM-specific receptors from T cells that were either sorted ex vivo or expanded in vitro. Each clinical repertoire was assigned a mean NN-distance score, defined as the average TCRdist to the nearest 10% of tetramer-positive reference sequences. GEM TCR motif frequency was computed as the fraction of unique TCRs matching known GEM sequences by V/J usage and CDR3 length. Active tuberculosis was classified by linear discriminant analysis with leave-one-out cross-validation, implemented in scikit-learn. TCRdb holds this immuneACCESS table with in-frame rearrangements only. Some clones are missing; in checked studies, unresolved V genes explain under half, and the rest has no known cause. The DNA was the basis for D and trimming; V, J and clone size are from that table. This sample gives 35,000 to 45,000 clones in total; 94% of them show up just once. The leading ten clones occupy less than 2% of the sample.

At study entry, adolescents were screened for latent tuberculosis infection by tuberculin skin test and QuantiFERON-TB GOLD In-Tube IGRA. Immunosequencing was performed on unsorted cryopreserved PBMC, with 75,000 to 100,000 T cells per clinical donor covered on average. Eleven high schools in the Worcester region of the Western Cape, South Africa, served as enrollment sites for adolescents aged 12 to 18 years. About ten M. tuberculosis-infected adolescents and about 10 uninfected adolescents, matched for age and sex, were selected. PBMC from adolescents were isolated by density centrifugation from freshly drawn heparinized blood and were then cryopreserved. This sample is drawn from a study of T cells in tuberculosis (dated by TCRdb to about 2018). For the wider study: In the study, CD1B tetramers and high-throughput TCR immunosequencing were combined to characterize T cells specific for the mycobacterial lipid antigen glucose monomycolate (GMM). With approximately 11 people per group, a South African clinical cohort compared IGRA-negative adolescents, IGRA-positive adolescents with latent tuberculosis, and adults with active tuberculosis.

The cysteine opens and the phenylalanine closes a CDR3 of 15 amino acids. The retained sequence is limited to the CDR3, 45 bases, with the frame set at the first base. V loses 2 bases of germline sequence and J loses 6 bases, and the interval between the two ends is 15 bases. CDR1 SGHTA and CDR2 FQGTGA are derived from the germline V gene. Study-level results and caveats: Smaller NN-distances were partly driven by shorter CDR3-alpha lengths in active tuberculosis patients, and statistical significance was not reached for the TCR-beta difference. Clinical samples were selected based on which cryopreserved specimens were available, and the active tuberculosis cases were adults whereas the controls were adolescents. A classifier using the diverse GMM-specific repertoire reached about 90% accuracy (AUROC around 0.91), compared with 60% to 70% accuracy using GEM motif frequencies. Active tuberculosis TCR-alpha repertoires showed smaller mean NN-distances to GMM-specific TCRs than IGRA-negative controls, suggesting clonal expansion of these TCRs.

Sequencing used PBMCs. This clonotype originated in a donor aged 10 to 29 with latent tuberculosis or without tuberculosis infection. Some clones in this sample may be carry-over from other donors' samples. This chain is built from TRBV7-3 and TRBJ2-3, with TRBD2 perhaps the D gene, on 6 matching bases. Here the CDR3 is given as CASSLGSGFADTQYF. The sequenced DNA is TGTGCCAGCAGCTTAGGTAGCGGATTCGCGGATACGCAGTATTTT.